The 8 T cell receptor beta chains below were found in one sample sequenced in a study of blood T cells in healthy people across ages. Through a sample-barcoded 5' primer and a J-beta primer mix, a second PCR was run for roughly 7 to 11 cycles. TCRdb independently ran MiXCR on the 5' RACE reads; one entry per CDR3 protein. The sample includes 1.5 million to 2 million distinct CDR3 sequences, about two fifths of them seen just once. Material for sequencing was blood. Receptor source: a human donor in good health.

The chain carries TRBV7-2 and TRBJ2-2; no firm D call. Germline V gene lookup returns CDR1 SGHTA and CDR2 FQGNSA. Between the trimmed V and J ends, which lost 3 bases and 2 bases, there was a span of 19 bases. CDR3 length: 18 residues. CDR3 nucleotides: TGTGCCAGCAGCTTGGAAGGAAGGTCCCAACTAAACACCGGGGAGCTGTTTTTT. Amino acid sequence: CASSLEGRSQLNTGELFF.

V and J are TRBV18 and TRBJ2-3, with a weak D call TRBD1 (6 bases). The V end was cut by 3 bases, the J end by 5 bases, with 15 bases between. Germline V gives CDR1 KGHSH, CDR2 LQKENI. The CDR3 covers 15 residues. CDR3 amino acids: CASSPGAGELDTQYF. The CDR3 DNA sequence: TGTGCCAGCTCACCCGGGGCAGGGGAATTAGATACGCAGTATTTT.

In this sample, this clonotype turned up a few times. This CDR3 is CSARDFGAAGQAGGQFF. DNA of the CDR3: TGCAGTGCTAGAGATTTCGGTGCGGCCGGACAGGCAGGGGGGCAGTTCTTC. The chain combines TRBV20-1 with TRBJ2-1, with 7 nucleotides matching TRBD1. Per the germline V gene, CDR1 is DFQATT and CDR2 is SNEGSKA (reference sequence). J was trimmed by 12 bases and V by 0 bases; bases with no gene match: 20. The CDR3 covers 17 residues.

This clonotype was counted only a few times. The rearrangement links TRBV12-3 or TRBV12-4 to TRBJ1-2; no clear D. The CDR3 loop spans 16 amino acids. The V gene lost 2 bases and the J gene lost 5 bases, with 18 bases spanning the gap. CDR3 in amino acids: CASSLKRAGRVYGYTF. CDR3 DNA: TGTGCCAGCAGTTTAAAAAGGGCCGGTCGAGTTTATGGCTACACCTTC.

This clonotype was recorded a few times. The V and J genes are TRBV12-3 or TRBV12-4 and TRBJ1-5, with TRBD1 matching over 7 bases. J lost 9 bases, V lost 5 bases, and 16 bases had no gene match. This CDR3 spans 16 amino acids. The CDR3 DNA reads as TGTGCCAGCAGTCCCCAGGGACAGTGGGGCTCGGGGCCCCAGCATTTT. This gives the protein CASSPQGQWGSGPQHF.

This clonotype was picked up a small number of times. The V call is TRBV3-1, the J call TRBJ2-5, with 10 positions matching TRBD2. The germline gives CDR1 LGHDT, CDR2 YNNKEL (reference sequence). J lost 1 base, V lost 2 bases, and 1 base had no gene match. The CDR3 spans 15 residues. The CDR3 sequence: CASSQRTSGQETQYF. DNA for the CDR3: TGTGCCAGCAGCCAAAGGACTAGCGGCCAAGAGACCCAGTACTTC.

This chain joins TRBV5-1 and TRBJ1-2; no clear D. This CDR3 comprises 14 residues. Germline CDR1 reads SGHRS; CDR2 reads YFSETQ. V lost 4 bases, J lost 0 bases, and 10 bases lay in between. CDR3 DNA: TGCGCCAGCAGCGATCTTTTAGCTAACTATGGCTACACCTTC. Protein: CASSDLLANYGYTF.

As DNA, the CDR3 is TGTGCCAGCAGCGACGCCTCGAGGGACTCCTACGAGCAGTACTTC. It is translated as CASSDASRDSYEQYF. J is TRBJ2-7 and V is TRBV7-9, with D possibly TRBD2 on 5 matching bases. Germline values: CDR1 SEHNR, CDR2 FQNEAQ (reference sequence). The CDR3 consists of 15 residues. Between the trimmed V and J ends, which lost 5 bases and 0 bases, there was a span of 14 bases.